This entry concerns a single TCR beta chain. Libraries were prepared by immunoSEQ multiplex PCR; TCRdb keeps only in-frame clonotypes and omits some of them. The sample has 340,000 or so clones, about 93% seen once. This entry belongs to a study of brain T cells in children with intractable seizures. The time point denotes: blood from clinic visit 5 months post-surgery; TSC patient then seizure free. The sequenced cases were selected for having the highest brain T cell transcript signatures. The V and J ends lost 1 base and 2 bases, in that order; junction bases with no gene match: 7. Germline CDR1 reads LNHDA; CDR2 reads SQIVND (reference sequence). The CDR3 loop spans 16 amino acids.

This TCR came from a boy under two years old with tuberous sclerosis and intractable seizures. V and J are TRBV19 and TRBJ1-1; TRBD1 aligns across 7 bases. Sequencing was performed on peripheral blood, taken roughly 5 months after surgery. The CDR3 sequence is CASSIGEIGGNTEAFF. CDR3 DNA sequence: TGTGCCAGTAGTATAGGGGAGATAGGGGGCAACACTGAAGCTTTCTTT. Full variable domain (remainder filled in from reference TRBV19 and TRBJ1-1): DGGITQSPKYLFRKEGQNVTLSCEQNLNHDAMYWYRQDPGQGLRLIYYSQIVNDFQKGDIAEGYSVSREKKESFPLTVTSAQKNPTAFYLCASSIGEIGGNTEAFFGQGTRLTVV.